The rows below give T cell receptor beta chains drawn from one sample of a study of blood T cell repertoires in COVID-19. This table comes from immunoSEQ multiplex PCR, and its TCRdb copy is limited to in-frame clones, with some not included. The repertoire holds 250,000 to 300,000 clones, with around 93% as singletons. The specimen sequenced was PBMCs or T cells enriched from blood (not recorded which). The receptors stem from a human donor in a cohort exposed to, infected with or recovered from COVID-19 (not recorded which). The donor label of this sample is uncertain. Each CDR3 is given with its conserved first and last residue. D genes are given only for firm matches. Clone size is shown for a subset of rows, as once, few, many or a class of expanded clone.

d_gene: -
v_gene: TRBV30
abundance: -
j_gene: TRBJ1-5
CDR3aa: CAWSTSSNQPQHF
CDR3nt: TGTGCCTGGAGCACCAGTAGCAATCAGCCCCAGCATTTT

d_gene: -
v_gene: TRBV12-3/TRBV12-4
abundance: -
j_gene: TRBJ1-1
CDR3aa: CASSLVGGQASFF
CDR3nt: TGTGCCAGCAGTTTAGTAGGTGGCCAGGCCTCTTTCTTT

d_gene: -
v_gene: TRBV2
abundance: -
j_gene: TRBJ2-3
CDR3aa: CASKRQMITDTQYF
CDR3nt: TGTGCCAGCAAGAGACAGATGATCACAGATACGCAGTATTTT

d_gene: TRBD1
v_gene: TRBV3-1/TRBV3-2
abundance: once
j_gene: TRBJ2-1
CDR3aa: CASSRDRSSYNEQFF
CDR3nt: TGTGCCAGCAGCCGGGACAGGAGCTCCTACAATGAGCAGTTCTTC

d_gene: TRBD2
v_gene: TRBV7-2
abundance: -
j_gene: TRBJ2-1
CDR3aa: CASSLHPLAGAVVNEQFF
CDR3nt: TGTGCCAGCAGCTTACACCCCCTAGCGGGGGCGGTGGTCAATGAGCAGTTCTTC

d_gene: -
v_gene: TRBV7-9
abundance: -
j_gene: TRBJ1-2
CDR3aa: CASSVALQEGYGYTF
CDR3nt: TGTGCCAGCAGCGTCGCGCTCCAGGAGGGCTATGGCTACACCTTC

d_gene: TRBD1
v_gene: TRBV20-1
abundance: -
j_gene: TRBJ1-2
CDR3aa: CSASVRQGPYGYTF
CDR3nt: TGCAGTGCTAGTGTTAGACAGGGCCCCTATGGCTACACCTTC

d_gene: TRBD2
v_gene: TRBV14
abundance: -
j_gene: TRBJ2-5
CDR3aa: CASSLKRGGGETQYF
CDR3nt: TGTGCCAGCAGCTTAAAGCGGGGGGGCGGCGAGACCCAGTACTTC

d_gene: -
v_gene: TRBV6-5
abundance: -
j_gene: TRBJ1-2
CDR3aa: CASSPAGTNYGYTF
CDR3nt: TGTGCCAGCAGCCCGGCCGGGACTAACTATGGCTACACCTTC

d_gene: -
v_gene: TRBV18
abundance: -
j_gene: TRBJ2-7
CDR3aa: CASSLLADPSYEQYF
CDR3nt: TGTGCCAGCTCACTCTTAGCGGATCCCTCCTACGAGCAGTACTTC

d_gene: TRBD1
v_gene: TRBV6-5
abundance: -
j_gene: TRBJ1-5
CDR3aa: CASIQGALSNQPQHF
CDR3nt: TGTGCCAGCATCCAGGGGGCCCTTAGCAATCAGCCCCAGCATTTT

d_gene: -
v_gene: TRBV27
abundance: -
j_gene: TRBJ2-2
CDR3aa: CASSLSGGTDNTGELFF
CDR3nt: TGTGCCAGCAGTCTCAGTGGAGGGACAGATAACACCGGGGAGCTGTTTTTT

d_gene: -
v_gene: TRBV4-1
abundance: -
j_gene: TRBJ2-3
CDR3aa: CASSQEWGVGTDTQYF
CDR3nt: TGCGCCAGCAGCCAAGAGTGGGGGGTTGGCACAGATACGCAGTATTTT

d_gene: TRBD1
v_gene: TRBV19
abundance: few
j_gene: TRBJ1-1
CDR3aa: CASSNPGQVAEAFF
CDR3nt: TGTGCCAGTAGTAACCCGGGACAGGTCGCTGAAGCTTTCTTT

d_gene: TRBD1
v_gene: TRBV10-3
abundance: -
j_gene: TRBJ1-1
CDR3aa: CAISGTVNTEAFF
CDR3nt: TGTGCCATTTCCGGGACAGTGAACACTGAAGCTTTCTTT

d_gene: -
v_gene: TRBV6-2/TRBV6-3
abundance: -
j_gene: TRBJ2-2
CDR3aa: CASSLTGKRELFF
CDR3nt: TGTGCCAGCAGCCTTACAGGGAAGCGGGAGCTGTTTTTT

d_gene: -
v_gene: TRBV2
abundance: -
j_gene: TRBJ1-5
CDR3aa: CASSGTENSNQPQHF
CDR3nt: TGTGCCAGCAGTGGGACAGAAAATAGCAATCAGCCCCAGCATTTT

d_gene: TRBD2
v_gene: TRBV9
abundance: -
j_gene: TRBJ2-1
CDR3aa: CASSVAAGGEQFF
CDR3nt: TGTGCCAGCAGCGTAGCGGCCGGGGGGGAGCAGTTCTTC

d_gene: TRBD2
v_gene: TRBV12-3/TRBV12-4
abundance: once
j_gene: TRBJ2-4
CDR3aa: CASRGTSGDIQYF
CDR3nt: TGTGCCAGCAGGGGGACTAGCGGGGACATTCAGTACTTC

d_gene: TRBD1
v_gene: TRBV30
abundance: -
j_gene: TRBJ2-1
CDR3aa: CAWSKTGYGAYNEQFF
CDR3nt: TGTGCCTGGAGTAAGACAGGGTACGGTGCTTACAATGAGCAGTTCTTC

d_gene: TRBD2
v_gene: TRBV6-2/TRBV6-3
abundance: few
j_gene: TRBJ2-5
CDR3aa: CASSLTSGAVETQYF
CDR3nt: TGTGCCAGCAGCCTCACTAGCGGGGCGGTGGAGACCCAGTACTTC

d_gene: -
v_gene: TRBV21-1
abundance: once
j_gene: TRBJ1-1
CDR3aa: CASSKRDRVWYTEAFF
CDR3nt: TGTGCCAGCAGCAAGAGGGACAGGGTTTGGTACACTGAAGCTTTCTTT

d_gene: -
v_gene: TRBV2
abundance: once
j_gene: TRBJ2-3
CDR3aa: CASSLSRDTQYF
CDR3nt: TGTGCCAGCAGTCTTAGTCGGGATACGCAGTATTTT

d_gene: -
v_gene: TRBV7-3
abundance: once
j_gene: TRBJ2-7
CDR3aa: CASSHTPLGRGPTYEQYF
CDR3nt: TGTGCCAGCAGCCACACTCCCCTTGGGCGGGGGCCAACCTACGAGCAGTACTTC

d_gene: -
v_gene: TRBV21-1
abundance: few
j_gene: TRBJ2-3
CDR3aa: CASLGRAGFPSTDTQYF
CDR3nt: TGTGCCAGTTTGGGGCGAGCGGGCTTTCCTAGCACAGATACGCAGTATTTT

d_gene: TRBD2
v_gene: TRBV7-3
abundance: few
j_gene: TRBJ2-3
CDR3aa: CASSTSGGPSSTDTQYF
CDR3nt: TGTGCCAGCAGCACTAGCGGGGGACCTTCTAGCACAGATACGCAGTATTTT

d_gene: TRBD1
v_gene: TRBV6-5
abundance: -
j_gene: TRBJ1-1
CDR3aa: CASRMTGSTEAFF
CDR3nt: TGTGCCAGCAGAATGACAGGGTCTACTGAAGCTTTCTTT

d_gene: TRBD2
v_gene: TRBV4-1
abundance: -
j_gene: TRBJ2-3
CDR3aa: CASSQATSVDTQYF
CDR3nt: TGCGCCAGCAGCCAAGCTACTAGCGTAGATACGCAGTATTTT

d_gene: -
v_gene: TRBV27
abundance: -
j_gene: TRBJ2-7
CDR3aa: CASSLLGRGSYEQYF
CDR3nt: TGTGCCAGCAGTTTGCTTGGGAGAGGTTCCTACGAGCAGTACTTC

d_gene: TRBD2
v_gene: TRBV29-1
abundance: -
j_gene: TRBJ2-5
CDR3aa: CSVGTSGGLYQETQYF
CDR3nt: TGCAGCGTTGGGACTAGCGGGGGGTTGTACCAAGAGACCCAGTACTTC

d_gene: TRBD1
v_gene: TRBV6-5
abundance: -
j_gene: TRBJ1-2
CDR3aa: CASTRTGAANYGYTF
CDR3nt: TGTGCCAGCACCAGGACAGGGGCCGCTAACTATGGCTACACCTTC

d_gene: TRBD2
v_gene: TRBV7-6
abundance: -
j_gene: TRBJ2-1
CDR3aa: CASSSGTSGDSYNEQFF
CDR3nt: TGTGCCAGCAGCTCAGGGACTAGCGGGGACTCCTACAATGAGCAGTTCTTC

d_gene: -
v_gene: TRBV12-3/TRBV12-4
abundance: -
j_gene: TRBJ1-2
CDR3aa: CASSLGTDYGYTF
CDR3nt: TGTGCCAGCAGTTTAGGGACAGACTATGGCTACACCTTC

d_gene: -
v_gene: TRBV9
abundance: -
j_gene: TRBJ2-1
CDR3aa: CASSWDFYNEQFF
CDR3nt: TGTGCCAGCAGCTGGGACTTCTACAATGAGCAGTTCTTC

d_gene: TRBD1
v_gene: TRBV24-1
abundance: -
j_gene: TRBJ2-3
CDR3aa: CATSDWTGPRPDTDTQYF
CDR3nt: TGTGCCACCAGTGATTGGACAGGCCCCCGGCCGGACACAGATACGCAGTATTTT

d_gene: -
v_gene: TRBV3-1/TRBV3-2
abundance: -
j_gene: TRBJ2-1
CDR3aa: CASSQDHGRVSSYNEQFF
CDR3nt: TGTGCCAGCAGCCAAGATCATGGGCGGGTAAGCTCCTACAATGAGCAGTTCTTC

d_gene: -
v_gene: TRBV7-9
abundance: -
j_gene: TRBJ1-1
CDR3aa: CASSLRGGGNTEAFF
CDR3nt: TGTGCCAGCAGCTTACGGGGAGGGGGGAACACTGAAGCTTTCTTT

d_gene: -
v_gene: TRBV7-9
abundance: once
j_gene: TRBJ1-1
CDR3aa: CASSSMWGSEAFF
CDR3nt: TGTGCCAGCAGCTCTATGTGGGGCTCTGAAGCTTTCTTT

d_gene: TRBD1
v_gene: TRBV14
abundance: -
j_gene: TRBJ1-1
CDR3aa: CASSKAGQSNTEAFF
CDR3nt: TGTGCCAGCAGCAAAGCGGGACAGTCGAACACTGAAGCTTTCTTT

d_gene: TRBD1
v_gene: TRBV19
abundance: few
j_gene: TRBJ1-1
CDR3aa: CASNPGQESTEAFF
CDR3nt: TGTGCCAGTAACCCAGGACAGGAGTCGACTGAAGCTTTCTTT